The 25 T cell receptor beta chains below were found in one sample sequenced in a study of control samples from healthy donors and cancer patients. Here immunoSEQ multiplex PCR was the method, and the copy in TCRdb shows in-frame clones only, minus some. The sample lists about 89,000 clones, about 89% occurring once. Sequenced sample: blood. All receptors come from a man younger than 40 in good health.

Notes on this clone: This sample includes further DNA sequences coding for the same CDR3. The V call is TRBV11-3, the J call TRBJ2-1, with 10 bases that match TRBD2. V lost 1 base, J lost 6 bases, and 6 bases stayed unmatched. CDR3 length: 16 residues. Germline V gives CDR1 SGHNT, CDR2 YENEEA. The CDR3 sequence is CASSLGDSGGSNEQFF. CDR3 nucleotide sequence: TGTGCCAGCAGCTTAGGGGATAGCGGGGGGTCCAATGAGCAGTTCTTC.

This clone was detected a few times. This chain uses TRBV15 with TRBJ1-5; D gene unclear. This CDR3 contains 15 residues. CDR1 is LNHNV, CDR2 YYDKDF, per germline (reference sequence). The germline V and J ends were trimmed by 4 bases and 7 bases, with 17 bases remaining between them. The CDR3 DNA reads as TGTGCCACCAGCACACGCGACCTACTTCACCAGCCCCAGCATTTT. This translates into CATSTRDLLHQPQHF.

This chain links TRBV5-4 with TRBJ2-1; the D gene is possibly TRBD2 (6 bases). The CDR3 totals 13 residues. Per the germline V gene, CDR1 is SGHNT and CDR2 is YYREEE (reference sequence). V was clipped by 2 bases and J by 8 bases, with 11 bases between them. This CDR3 is CASSLPSVDEQFF. CDR3 coding DNA: TGTGCCAGCAGCTTACCTAGCGTGGATGAGCAGTTCTTC.

The chain recombines TRBV30 with TRBJ1-1; possibly TRBD1 for D (5 bases). Looked up from germline, CDR1 is GTSNPN and CDR2 is SVGIG (reference sequence). V lost 1 base to trimming and J lost 1 base, with 13 bases between them. The CDR3 is 15 amino acids. CDR3 bases: TGTGCCTGGAGTGGAGGGACGGCGGGGAACACTGAAGCTTTCTTT. Translated, it gives CAWSGGTAGNTEAFF.

Comment on this clone: Other DNA sequences in this specimen translate into the identical CDR3. This chain links TRBV18 with TRBJ1-1; TRBD1 agrees at 11 bases. CDR1 is KGHSH and CDR2 is LQKENI in the germline V gene. The V segment lost 0 bases and the J segment 5 bases; nucleotides outside the gene matches: 2. The CDR3 is made up of 15 amino acids. The CDR3 DNA reads TGTGCCAGCTCACCACCGGGACAGGGGGGAACTGAAGCTTTCTTT. Translation: CASSPPGQGGTEAFF. Combining the CDR3 with reference TRBV18 and TRBJ1-1 gives the whole variable domain NAGVMQNPRHLVRRRGQEARLRCSPMKGHSHVYWYRQLPEEGLKFMVYLQKENIIDESGMPKERFSAEFPKEGPSILRIQQVVRGDSAAYFCASSPPGQGGTEAFFGQGTRLTVV.

This CDR3 is CASSLGGQPQHF. In DNA, the CDR3 is TGTGCCAGTAGTCTGGGGGGGCAGCCCCAGCATTTT. The rearrangement links TRBV19 to TRBJ1-5, with D tentatively TRBD1 (5 bases). Trimming removed 5 bases at V and 7 bases at J, with 9 bases between. The germline gives CDR1 LNHDA, CDR2 SQIVND (reference sequence). The CDR3 runs 12 residues.

As to this clone: Other DNA sequences in this sample translate to the same CDR3. The CDR3 DNA sequence: TGTGCCAGCAGTTTTGGAGGTTTTACCGGGGAGCTGTTTTTT. The encoded protein is CASSFGGFTGELFF. This chain joins TRBV28 and TRBJ2-2, with D possibly being TRBD2 (5 bases). Germline V CDR1 and CDR2: MDHEN, SYDVKM. The ends were cut back, 3 bases at V and 5 bases at J, with 10 bases in the middle. This CDR3 region has 14 residues.

V is TRBV7-9 and J is TRBJ1-6, with D possibly TRBD1 on 5 matching bases. The V end was cut by 3 bases, the J end by 5 bases, with 8 bases between. CDR1 is SEHNR and CDR2 is FQNEAQ in the germline V gene (reference sequence). The CDR3 covers 14 residues. This CDR3 reads CASSFGADNSPLHF. The CDR3 DNA is TGTGCCAGCAGCTTTGGGGCAGATAATTCACCCCTCCACTTT.

The chain couples TRBV7-2 to TRBJ1-1; D call uncertain. The V end lost 1 base, the J end lost 4 bases, and 4 bases lay between the germline ends. There are 12 residues in the CDR3. CDR1 is SGHTA, CDR2 FQGNSA, per germline. In nucleotides, the CDR3 is TGTGCCAGCAGCTTAGGTTTCACTGAAGCTTTCTTT. The encoded protein is CASSLGFTEAFF. Filled out from reference TRBV7-2 and TRBJ1-1, the complete variable domain reads GAGVSQSPSNKVTEKGKDVELRCDPISGHTALYWYRQSLGQGLEFLIYFQGNSAPDKSGLPSDRFSAERTGGSVSTLTIQRTQQEDSAVYLCASSLGFTEAFFGQGTRLTVV.

This clone came up many times. The chain recombines TRBV7-2 with TRBJ1-5, with D unclear. The CDR3 is made up of 13 amino acids. Germline-derived CDR1 and CDR2 are SGHTA and FQGNSA. The germline V and J ends were trimmed by 2 bases and 0 bases, with 2 bases remaining between them. This chain's CDR3 is CASSLNSNQPQHF. CDR3 nucleotide sequence: TGTGCCAGCAGCTTAAATAGCAATCAGCCCCAGCATTTT.

J is TRBJ2-2 and V is TRBV5-1; a weak D match, TRBD2 (5 bases). The CDR3 has 13 amino acids. The V and J ends lost 7 bases and 6 bases respectively, with 13 bases between them. CDR1 is SGHRS, CDR2 YFSETQ, per germline. The CDR3: CASVLADAGELFF. CDR3 bases: TGCGCCAGCGTCCTAGCCGACGCCGGGGAGCTGTTTTTT.

The CDR3 DNA reads as TGTGCCAGCAGTCCGGGACTGATCTATGGCTACACCTTC. It is translated as CASSPGLIYGYTF. This chain links TRBV12-3 or TRBV12-4 with TRBJ1-2; maybe TRBD1 (5 bases). V was trimmed by 5 bases and J by 4 bases, leaving 11 bases between them. CDR3 length: 13 residues.

This chain uses TRBV25-1 with TRBJ2-3; 11 positions match TRBD1. CDR3 length equals 17 residues. V lost 0 bases to trimming and J lost 4 bases; unmatched junction nucleotides: 6. Germline V gene data show CDR1 as MGHDK and CDR2 as SYGVNS. This chain's CDR3 is CASSEYGQGAGADTQYF. The CDR3 nucleotides read TGTGCCAGCAGTGAATATGGACAGGGGGCGGGAGCAGATACGCAGTATTTT.

This clone was seen a few times. This chain joins TRBV27 and TRBJ1-4; tentatively, D is TRBD1 (6 bases). CDR1 is MNHEY and CDR2 is SMNVEV in the germline V gene (reference sequence). The CDR3 is 14 amino acids. Trimming removed 4 bases from V and 0 bases from J, with 6 bases in between. The CDR3 DNA reads TGTGCCAGCAGTTACAGGGCAACTAATGAAAAACTGTTTTTT. This sequence encodes CASSYRATNEKLFF. The entire variable domain, with the rest obtained from reference TRBV27 and TRBJ1-4, is as follows: EAQVTQNPRYLITVTGKKLTVTCSQNMNHEYMSWYRQDPGLGLRQIYYSMNVEVTDKGDVPEGYKVSRKEKRNFPLILESPSPNQTSLYFCASSYRATNEKLFFGSGTQLSVL.

The chain uses TRBV13 and TRBJ2-7; D is uncertain. CDR3 size: 13 residues. Germline CDR1 and CDR2: PRHDT and FYEKMQ (reference sequence). Trimming cost V 0 bases and J 3 bases, with 6 bases left between them. The CDR3 nucleotides read TGTGCCAGCAGCTTAGGGGTGGGCTACGAGCAGTACTTC. This sequence encodes CASSLGVGYEQYF.

This chain uses TRBV29-1 with TRBJ1-1; TRBD1 matches 9 bases. Germline lookup yields CDR1 SQVTM and CDR2 ANQGSEA. V lost 5 bases, J lost 1 base, and 2 bases stayed unmatched. The CDR3 is 13 residues long. The CDR3 DNA reads as TGCAGCGTTAAGGGACAGGGGAACACTGAAGCTTTCTTT. Translation: CSVKGQGNTEAFF.

This chain connects TRBV5-8 to TRBJ1-5; unclear D gene. Trimming cost V 1 base and J 6 bases, with 14 bases left between them. Germline V gives CDR1 SGHTS, CDR2 YDEGEE. This CDR3 is built from 15 residues. The CDR3 DNA follows: TGTGCCAGCAGCTTGAGATCCTTCGGTAGTCAGCCCCAGCATTTT. It codes for CASSLRSFGSQPQHF.

The gene calls are TRBV9 and TRBJ2-1; D is possibly TRBD2 (7 bases). This CDR3 has 14 residues. Trimming stripped 4 bases from V and 6 bases from J, with 14 bases between. Germline CDR1 is SGDLS and CDR2 is YYNGEE. The CDR3 region has the DNA TGTGCCAGCAGCCCGGGGGGCCGTAGCAATGAGCAGTTCTTC. This encodes CASSPGGRSNEQFF.

The chain joins TRBV2 to TRBJ1-5, with D maybe TRBD1 (6 bases). CDR1 is SNHLY and CDR2 is FYNNEI in the germline V gene. CDR3 size: 15 residues. Trimming removed 4 bases at V and 7 bases at J, with 17 bases between. The CDR3 nucleotides read TGTGCCAGCAGTGCCGAAGGGGGGGCTCGGCAGCCCCAGCATTTT. The encoded protein is CASSAEGGARQPQHF.

The rearrangement links TRBV12-5 to TRBJ1-3; no firm D call. Per germline, CDR1 LGHNT and CDR2 FRNRAP. The CDR3 is made up of 12 amino acids. V was clipped by 4 bases and J by 4 bases, with 5 bases between them. The chain's CDR3 is CASGSTGNTIYF. The CDR3 DNA reads as TGTGCTAGTGGTTCCACAGGAAACACCATATATTTT. Together with reference TRBV12-5 and TRBJ1-3, the CDR3 gives the full variable domain: DARVTQTPRHKVTEMGQEVTMRCQPILGHNTVFWYRQTMMQGLELLAYFRNRAPLDDSGMPKDRFSAEMPDATLATLKIQPSEPRDSAVYFCASGSTGNTIYFGEGSWLTVV.

The rearrangement uses TRBV5-1 and TRBJ2-2; TRBD1 agrees at 9 bases. The CDR3 covers 15 residues. J was trimmed by 4 bases and V by 8 bases; bases with no gene match: 9. CDR1 and CDR2 from the germline V gene are SGHRS and YFSETQ. CDR3 nucleotide sequence: TGCGCCAGTCGTTCACAGGGGGCGGGCACCGGGGAGCTGTTTTTT. Its protein is CASRSQGAGTGELFF. Full variable domain (outside the CDR3, taken from reference TRBV5-1 and TRBJ2-2): KAGVTQTPRYLIKTRGQQVTLSCSPISGHRSVSWYQQTPGQGLQFLFEYFSETQRNKGNFPGRFSGRQFSNSRSEMNVSTLELGDSALYLCASRSQGAGTGELFFGEGSRLTVL.

The chain is built from TRBV12-3 or TRBV12-4 and TRBJ1-2; 8 bases align to TRBD1. The V segment lost 8 bases and the J segment 6 bases; nucleotides outside the gene matches: 8. There are 13 residues in the CDR3. CDR3 loop: CASQPGQGHGYTF. The CDR3 DNA sequence: TGTGCCAGCCAACCTGGACAGGGCCATGGCTACACCTTC.

This clone was observed once. The V and J genes are TRBV25-1 and TRBJ2-7; D remains ambiguous. V dropped 5 bases and J dropped 7 bases, with 21 bases sitting between them. The CDR3 sequence is 15 residues long. The germline gives CDR1 MGHDK, CDR2 SYGVNS. This CDR3 is CASSTPPRQAQEQYV. As DNA, the CDR3 is TGTGCCAGCAGTACCCCTCCGCGCCAGGCCCAGGAGCAGTACGTC.

The gene calls are TRBV4-2 and TRBJ2-1; TRBD2 agrees at 13 bases. The germline gives CDR1 LGHNA, CDR2 YNFKEQ. The V segment lost 4 bases and the J segment 5 bases; nucleotides outside the gene matches: 2. The CDR3 runs to 15 residues. CDR3 residues: CASSRGTSGDNEQFF. The DNA of the CDR3 is TGTGCCAGCAGCCGAGGGACTAGCGGGGACAATGAGCAGTTCTTC.

The CDR3 DNA is TGTGCCAGTAGTATAGGCAGGGGGCCGAGTCAGCCCCAGCATTTT. Its protein product is CASSIGRGPSQPQHF. This chain connects TRBV19 to TRBJ1-5; 8 bases are shared with TRBD1. The CDR3 length is 15 residues. Germline V CDR1 and CDR2: LNHDA, SQIVND (reference sequence). Trimming removed 1 base from V and 6 bases from J; junction bases left unmatched: 5.